This T cell receptor (beta chain) stems from a study of regulatory T cells in long-lasting Graves disease (dated by TCRdb to about 2021). Describing the broader study: Newly diagnosed Graves' disease patients had taken antithyroid drugs for less than 3 months. Patients with persistent Graves' disease were compared with patients with newly diagnosed Graves' disease using TCR sequencing and RNA sequencing of peripheral blood. The study was conducted in China and was registered as a clinical trial. TCR sequencing covered some 13 persistent and some 20 newly diagnosed Graves' disease patients, some 33 samples in total.

On this clonotype itself: Its specific antigen is unknown. Base qualities are missing; no much larger clone stands one base away.

The method was multiplex PCR. Instrument on record: Illumina HiSeq 4000. CDR3 regions were amplified by Arm-PCR with iRepertoire HTBI primers to construct TCR beta libraries. Before sequencing, the PCR products underwent gel purification. The paper's data handling went like this. Across samples, roughly 60 TRBV and 14 TRBJ segments were identified and used for gene usage analysis of CDR3 amino acid clonotypes. COPE and FqMerger were used to merge the filtered high-quality paired reads into contigs. BLAST was used to align contigs to the IMGT TRBV, TRBD and TRBJ reference genes, and CDR3 was defined following IMGT. Any clonotype with a frequency above 0.1% was classified as a highly expanded clone. Repertoire diversity was measured by Shannon entropy, and V-J evenness by the Gini coefficient. A clonotype found in more than one individual was treated as public. TCRdb redid the processing of the public reads, applying fastp at Q25 and MiXCR, and retained in-frame beta chains. Rows merge per CDR3 protein into single entries with the most common DNA and genes. In this record, the V and J calls reflect TCRdb's handling and not the investigators' own analysis. For this sample there are 400,000 to 500,000 distinct CDR3 sequences; around 15% appear just once. The ten most abundant clones make up about a quarter of the sample.

Measured from the cysteine to the phenylalanine, the CDR3 is 13 residues long. CDR3 DNA is the only sequence kept; it has 39 bases, read in frame from the first base. From a lookup of the germline V gene, CDR1 and CDR2 are MGHRA and YSYEKL. V loses 1 base, J loses 8 bases, and the germline ends lie 11 bases apart. This specimen's time point label, interpreted: newly diagnosed GD, antithyroid drugs for less than 3 months. For both TCR sequencing and RNA sequencing, RNA was extracted from PBMCs using TRIzol. Graves' disease was diagnosed according to American Thyroid Association guidelines. Recruitment of patients was carried out at an endocrinology department in Xi'an, China. Each patient gave roughly 10 milliliters of peripheral blood, collected in an EDTA anticoagulant tube. PBMCs were isolated by Ficoll Paque Plus density gradient separation without further T cell sorting. An Agilent 2100 Bioanalyzer and agarose gel were used to assess RNA quality, and a NanoDrop 2000 was used to measure RNA concentration.

What the work shows at the level of the full study, not this receptor alone: TRBV28, TRBJ1-2 and TRBJ2-5 were preferentially used in persistent disease, while TRBV20-1 and TRBJ2-1 were favored in newly diagnosed disease. Persistent Graves' disease patients showed lower TCR Shannon entropy and fewer highly expanded clones than newly diagnosed patients, suggesting clonal expansion. Sequencing and analysis were restricted to the TCR beta chain. Only peripheral blood was studied, because thyroid tissue, the primary lesion, was inaccessible. More public clonotypes were shared among persistent patients (roughly 2,700) than among newly diagnosed patients (966). The authors acknowledged the small sample size as a limitation that may reduce accuracy.

These sequences were also reported in another study, on T cells in Graves' hyperthyroidism and ophthalmopathy. The second study also describes: Stable Graves' hyperthyroidism was defined as no progression to ophthalmopathy during 18 months of follow-up. Hyperthyroidism patients were aged 18 to 65 years and newly diagnosed, with disease duration of less than 2 months. Any patient with an uncontrolled infection, another autoimmune disease, pregnancy or lactation was excluded. Diagnoses were established on the basis of clinical symptoms, serum thyroxine and TRAb, thyroid ultrasound, and orbital computed tomography. The first round of RT-PCR for the TCR CDR3 was performed with the HTBI primer set and the Qiagen OneStep RT-PCR kit. Most expanded thyroid clonotypes (frequency above 0.001) were also detected in blood, a finding suggesting that blood repertoires may reflect thyroid immune responses. A model built on a 13 V-J signature distinguished ophthalmopathy from stable hyperthyroidism, reaching roughly 88% sensitivity and under 84% specificity in cross-validation and 80%/75% in testing. In validation, the model predicted progression to ophthalmopathy with approximately 71% sensitivity and approximately 78% specificity, a median of about six months before onset. A discovery cohort of around 100 patients, approximately 45 with Graves' ophthalmopathy and fewer than 65 with stable Graves' hyperthyroidism, was used to find distinguishing TCR V-J signatures. Prospective prediction of ophthalmopathy was tested in an independent validation cohort consisting of fewer than 20 hyperthyroidism patients and 15 or so patients who later progressed to ophthalmopathy. The approximately 100 discovery patients were randomly divided into training and test sets at a 7:3 ratio. In addition, the study compared T-cell repertoires in thyroid tissue and in blood from several Graves' hyperthyroidism patients. Following sampling, methimazole starting at 30 mg daily was given to hyperthyroidism patients, and high-dose intravenous methylprednisolone was given to ophthalmopathy patients. Libraries were constructed in a second round of multiplex PCR, after which size selection and purification were performed. Paired-end sequencing of the libraries was performed with 100 bp reads on an Illumina HiSeq2000. Raw data were processed with SOAPnuke, discarding reads with adapters, uncalled bases, mean Phred below 15, or no exact constant-primer or identifier match. COPE v1.2.5 was used to merge the high-quality paired reads, and each unique nucleotide sequence was defined as a clonotype. Clonotypes were aligned to IMGT TRBV, TRBD and TRBJ reference segments using MiTCR v1.1. Only V-J combinations with frequency above 0.0001, covering about 99% of repertoires, were analysed. A TCS score was defined as the ratio of F50 (clonal expansion) to E x V (chaos), with BLOSUM62-based TCRdist applied between CDR3 peptides within each V-J. Welch's t-statistics and random forest reduced around 520 V-J features to around 14, which were used in a naive Bayes classifier (R e1071). No statistical method was used to set the sample size in advance, and investigators knew the group allocation. According to the paper, TCR Vbeta CDR3 sequencing was carried out on 135 peripheral blood samples, which came from 40 to 45 ophthalmopathy, fewer than 80 hyperthyroidism and around 17 progressor patients.

The sequences come from peripheral blood mononuclear cells (PBMCs), collected at new diagnosis, from a patient treated with antithyroid drugs. The source of this sequence is a woman between 18 and 30 years old with Graves disease. Donor details come from another sample of the same person, matched by shared clones. The rearrangement combines TRBV4-1 with TRBJ1-1; no D gene can be assigned with confidence. The DNA sequence is as follows: TGCGCCAGCAGCCAAGTTGGGTTCGAGGAAGCTTTCTTT. Translation gives CASSQVGFEEAFF.